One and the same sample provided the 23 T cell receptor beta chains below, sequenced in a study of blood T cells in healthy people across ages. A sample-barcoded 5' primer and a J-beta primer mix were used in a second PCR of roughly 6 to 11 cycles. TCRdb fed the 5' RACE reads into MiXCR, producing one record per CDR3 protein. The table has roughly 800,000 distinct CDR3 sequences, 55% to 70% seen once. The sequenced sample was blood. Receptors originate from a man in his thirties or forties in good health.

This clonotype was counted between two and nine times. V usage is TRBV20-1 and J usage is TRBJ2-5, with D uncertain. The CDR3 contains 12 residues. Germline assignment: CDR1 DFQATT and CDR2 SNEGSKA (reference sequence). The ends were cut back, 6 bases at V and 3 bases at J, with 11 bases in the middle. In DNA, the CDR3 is TGCAGTGCCGACCTCCGCGAAGAGACCCAGTACTTC. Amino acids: CSADLREETQYF.

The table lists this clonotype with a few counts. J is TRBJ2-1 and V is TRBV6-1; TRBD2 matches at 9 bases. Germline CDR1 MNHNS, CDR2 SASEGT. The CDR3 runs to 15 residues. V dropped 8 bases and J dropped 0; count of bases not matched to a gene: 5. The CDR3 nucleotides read TGTGCCAGCGAGCCTAGCGGGGTCTCCTACAATGAGCAGTTCTTC. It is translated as CASEPSGVSYNEQFF.

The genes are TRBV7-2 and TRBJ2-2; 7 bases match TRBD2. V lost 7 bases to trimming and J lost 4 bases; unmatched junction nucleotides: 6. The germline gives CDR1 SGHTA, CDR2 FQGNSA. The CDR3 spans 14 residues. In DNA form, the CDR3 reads TGTGCCAGCACCGGTACTAGCGTCACCGGGGAGCTGTTTTTT. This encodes CASTGTSVTGELFF.

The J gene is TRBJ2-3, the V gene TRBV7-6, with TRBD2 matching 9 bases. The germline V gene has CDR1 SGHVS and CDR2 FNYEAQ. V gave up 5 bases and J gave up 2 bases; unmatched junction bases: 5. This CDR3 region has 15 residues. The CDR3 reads CASSRGLALTDTQYF. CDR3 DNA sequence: TGTGCCAGCAGCAGAGGACTAGCGCTCACAGATACGCAGTATTTT.

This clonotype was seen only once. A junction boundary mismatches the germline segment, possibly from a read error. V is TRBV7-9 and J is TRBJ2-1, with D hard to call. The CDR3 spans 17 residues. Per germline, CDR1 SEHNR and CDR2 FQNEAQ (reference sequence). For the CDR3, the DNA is TGTGCCAGCAGCTTAGCGTCGGGTGGCTTCTACTACAATGAGCGGTTCTTC. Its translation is CASSLASGGFYYNERFF.

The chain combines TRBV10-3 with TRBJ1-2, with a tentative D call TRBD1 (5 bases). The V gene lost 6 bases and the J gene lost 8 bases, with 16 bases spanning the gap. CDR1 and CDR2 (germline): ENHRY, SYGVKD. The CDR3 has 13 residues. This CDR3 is CAIRGEGTGGYTF. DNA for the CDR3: TGTGCCATCAGGGGAGAGGGGACGGGAGGCTACACCTTC.

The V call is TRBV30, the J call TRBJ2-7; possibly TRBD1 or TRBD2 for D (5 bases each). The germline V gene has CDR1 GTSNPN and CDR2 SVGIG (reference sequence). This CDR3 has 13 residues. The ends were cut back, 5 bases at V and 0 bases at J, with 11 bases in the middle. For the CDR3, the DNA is TGTGCCTGGTCTTGGGACGGCTCCTACGAGCAGTACTTC. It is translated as CAWSWDGSYEQYF.

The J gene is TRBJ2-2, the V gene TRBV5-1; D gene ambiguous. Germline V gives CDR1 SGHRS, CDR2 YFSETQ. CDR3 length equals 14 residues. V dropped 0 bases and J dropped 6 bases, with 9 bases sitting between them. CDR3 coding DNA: TGCGCCAGCAGCTTGGAGACCGGTCCCGGGGAGCTGTTTTTT. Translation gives CASSLETGPGELFF.

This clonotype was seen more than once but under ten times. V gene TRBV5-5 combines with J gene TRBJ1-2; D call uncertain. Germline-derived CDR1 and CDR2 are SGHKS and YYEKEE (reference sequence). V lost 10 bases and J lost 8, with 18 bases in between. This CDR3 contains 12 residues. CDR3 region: CACESKAGGYTF. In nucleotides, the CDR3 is TGTGCCTGCGAGTCTAAGGCCGGCGGCTACACCTTC.

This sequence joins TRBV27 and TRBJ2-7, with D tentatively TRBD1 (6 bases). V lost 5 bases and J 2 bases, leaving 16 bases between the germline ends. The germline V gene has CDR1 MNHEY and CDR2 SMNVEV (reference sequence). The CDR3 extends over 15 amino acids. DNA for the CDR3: TGTGCCAGCAGTCATGAGACAGGTCTAACCTACGAGCAGTACTTC. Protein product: CASSHETGLTYEQYF.

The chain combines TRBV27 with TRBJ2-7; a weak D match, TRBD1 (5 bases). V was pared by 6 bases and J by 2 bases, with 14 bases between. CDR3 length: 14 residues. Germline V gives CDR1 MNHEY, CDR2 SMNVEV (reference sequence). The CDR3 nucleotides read TGTGCCAGCAGGTCAGGGTTTTTGCCCTACGAGCAGTACTTC. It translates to CASRSGFLPYEQYF.

The CDR3 protein is CASSMIGYYEQYF. The DNA for the CDR3 is TGTGCCAGCTCTATGATAGGCTACTACGAGCAGTACTTC. This sequence joins TRBV28 and TRBJ2-7; D ambiguous. The CDR3 sequence is 13 residues long. Trimming shortened V by 8 bases and J by 3 bases, and 14 bases separated the two germline ends. Germline CDR1 is MDHEN and CDR2 is SYDVKM. Filled out from reference TRBV28 and TRBJ2-7, the complete variable domain reads DVKVTQSSRYLVKRTGEKVFLECVQDMDHENMFWYRQDPGLGLRLIYFSYDVKMKEKGDIPEGYSVSREKKERFSLILESASTNQTSMYLCASSMIGYYEQYFGPGTRLTVT.

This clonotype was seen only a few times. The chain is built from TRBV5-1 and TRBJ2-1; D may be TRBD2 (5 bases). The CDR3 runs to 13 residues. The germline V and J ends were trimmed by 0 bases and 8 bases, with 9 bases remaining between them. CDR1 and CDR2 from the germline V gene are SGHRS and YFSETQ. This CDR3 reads CASSLVGVDEQFF. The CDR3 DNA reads TGCGCCAGCAGCTTGGTCGGGGTTGATGAGCAGTTCTTC. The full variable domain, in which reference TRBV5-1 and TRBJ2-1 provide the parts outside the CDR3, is KAGVTQTPRYLIKTRGQQVTLSCSPISGHRSVSWYQQTPGQGLQFLFEYFSETQRNKGNFPGRFSGRQFSNSRSEMNVSTLELGDSALYLCASSLVGVDEQFFGPGTRLTVL.

As DNA, the CDR3 is TGTGCCAGCATCTGGAGACAGGGCGGCAATGAGCAGTTCTTC. This sequence encodes CASIWRQGGNEQFF. This chain links TRBV6-1 with TRBJ2-1; 7 bases line up with TRBD1. Unmatched junction bases numbered 9, after V lost 7 bases and J lost 6 bases. This CDR3 has 14 amino acids. Germline-derived CDR1 and CDR2 are MNHNS and SASEGT.

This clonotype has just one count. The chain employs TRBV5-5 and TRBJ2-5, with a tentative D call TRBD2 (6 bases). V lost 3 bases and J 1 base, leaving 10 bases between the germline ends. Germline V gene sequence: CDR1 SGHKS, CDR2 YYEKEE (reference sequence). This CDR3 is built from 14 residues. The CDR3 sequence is CASSSRGSQETQYF. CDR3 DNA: TGTGCCAGCAGCTCGCGGGGATCCCAAGAGACCCAGTACTTC.

Here the CDR3 DNA reads TGTGCCAGCAACAAATGGACAGGCGACAATGAGCAGTTCTTC. Residues: CASNKWTGDNEQFF. The chain employs TRBV7-8 and TRBJ2-1; 7 bases map to TRBD1. Per germline, CDR1 SGHVS and CDR2 FQNEAQ. V lost 7 bases and J lost 5; bases outside the gene matches: 8. This CDR3 has 14 amino acids.

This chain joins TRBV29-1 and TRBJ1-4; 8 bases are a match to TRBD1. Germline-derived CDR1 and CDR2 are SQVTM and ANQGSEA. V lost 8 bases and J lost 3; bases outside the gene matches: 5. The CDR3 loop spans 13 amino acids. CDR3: CSFWDRPNEKLFF. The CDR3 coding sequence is TGCAGCTTTTGGGACAGGCCTAATGAAAAACTGTTTTTT.

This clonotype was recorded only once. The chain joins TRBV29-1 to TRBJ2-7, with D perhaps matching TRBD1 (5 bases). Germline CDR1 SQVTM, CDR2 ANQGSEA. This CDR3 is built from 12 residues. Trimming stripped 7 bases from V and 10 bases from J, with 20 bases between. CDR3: CSAGHSEEAQYF. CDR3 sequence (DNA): TGCAGCGCAGGGCATAGTGAAGAGGCCCAGTACTTC.

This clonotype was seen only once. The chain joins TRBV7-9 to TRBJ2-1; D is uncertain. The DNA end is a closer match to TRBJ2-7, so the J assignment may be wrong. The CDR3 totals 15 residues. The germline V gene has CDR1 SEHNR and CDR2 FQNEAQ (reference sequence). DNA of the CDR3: TGTGCCAGCAGCTTAGCTGAATCTGGGTACAATGAGCAGTACTTC. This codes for CASSLAESGYNEQYF.

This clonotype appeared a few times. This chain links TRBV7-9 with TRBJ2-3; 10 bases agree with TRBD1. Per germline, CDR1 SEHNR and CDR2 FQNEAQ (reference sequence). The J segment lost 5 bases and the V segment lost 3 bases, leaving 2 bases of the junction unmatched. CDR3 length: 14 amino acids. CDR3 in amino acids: CASSLGQGKDTQYF. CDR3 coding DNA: TGTGCCAGCAGCTTGGGACAGGGGAAAGATACGCAGTATTTT.

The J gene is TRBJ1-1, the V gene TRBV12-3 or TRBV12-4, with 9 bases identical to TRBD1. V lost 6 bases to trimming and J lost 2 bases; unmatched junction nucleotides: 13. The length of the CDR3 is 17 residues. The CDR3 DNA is TGTGCCAGCAGCCGAACCCTACCGGGACAGGGTAACACTGAAGCTTTCTTT. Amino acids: CASSRTLPGQGNTEAFF.

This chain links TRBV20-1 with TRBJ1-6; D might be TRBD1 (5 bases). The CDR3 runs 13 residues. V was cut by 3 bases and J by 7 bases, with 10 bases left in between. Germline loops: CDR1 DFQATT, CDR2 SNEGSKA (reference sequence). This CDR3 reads CSASQQENSPLHF. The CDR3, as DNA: TGCAGTGCTAGTCAACAGGAGAATTCACCCCTCCACTTT.

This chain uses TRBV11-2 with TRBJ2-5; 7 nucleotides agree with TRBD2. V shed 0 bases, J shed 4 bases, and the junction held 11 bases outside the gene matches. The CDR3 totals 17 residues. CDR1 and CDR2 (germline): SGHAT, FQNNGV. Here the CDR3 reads CASSLERASGGSETQYF. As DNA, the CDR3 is TGTGCCAGCAGCTTAGAGAGGGCTAGCGGTGGGTCAGAGACCCAGTACTTC.